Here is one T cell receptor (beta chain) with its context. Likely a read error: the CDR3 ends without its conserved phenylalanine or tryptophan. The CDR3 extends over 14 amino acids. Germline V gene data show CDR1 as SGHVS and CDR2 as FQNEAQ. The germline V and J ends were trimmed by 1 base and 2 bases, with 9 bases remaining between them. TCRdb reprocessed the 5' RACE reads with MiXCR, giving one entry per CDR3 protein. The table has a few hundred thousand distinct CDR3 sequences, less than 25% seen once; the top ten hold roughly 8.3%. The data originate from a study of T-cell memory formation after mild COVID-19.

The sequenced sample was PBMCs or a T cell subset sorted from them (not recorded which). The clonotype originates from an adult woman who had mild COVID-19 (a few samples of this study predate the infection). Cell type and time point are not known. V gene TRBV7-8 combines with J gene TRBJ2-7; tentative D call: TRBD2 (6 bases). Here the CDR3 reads CASSLVTGAYEQYL. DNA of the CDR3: TGTGCCAGCAGCTTAGTTACGGGAGCCTACGAGCAGTACTTA.